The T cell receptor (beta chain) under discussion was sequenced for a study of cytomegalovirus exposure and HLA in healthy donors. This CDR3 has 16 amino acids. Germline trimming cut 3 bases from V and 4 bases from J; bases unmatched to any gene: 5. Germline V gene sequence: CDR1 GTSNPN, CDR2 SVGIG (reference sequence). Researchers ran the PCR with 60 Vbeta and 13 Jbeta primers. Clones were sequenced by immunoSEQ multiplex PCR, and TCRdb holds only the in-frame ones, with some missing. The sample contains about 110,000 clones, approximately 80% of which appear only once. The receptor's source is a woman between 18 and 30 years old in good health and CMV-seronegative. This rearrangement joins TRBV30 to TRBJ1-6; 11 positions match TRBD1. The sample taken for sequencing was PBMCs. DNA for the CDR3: TGTGCCTGGAGCGAGGGGGACAGGGGGTATAATTCACCCCTCCACTTT. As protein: CAWSEGDRGYNSPLHF.